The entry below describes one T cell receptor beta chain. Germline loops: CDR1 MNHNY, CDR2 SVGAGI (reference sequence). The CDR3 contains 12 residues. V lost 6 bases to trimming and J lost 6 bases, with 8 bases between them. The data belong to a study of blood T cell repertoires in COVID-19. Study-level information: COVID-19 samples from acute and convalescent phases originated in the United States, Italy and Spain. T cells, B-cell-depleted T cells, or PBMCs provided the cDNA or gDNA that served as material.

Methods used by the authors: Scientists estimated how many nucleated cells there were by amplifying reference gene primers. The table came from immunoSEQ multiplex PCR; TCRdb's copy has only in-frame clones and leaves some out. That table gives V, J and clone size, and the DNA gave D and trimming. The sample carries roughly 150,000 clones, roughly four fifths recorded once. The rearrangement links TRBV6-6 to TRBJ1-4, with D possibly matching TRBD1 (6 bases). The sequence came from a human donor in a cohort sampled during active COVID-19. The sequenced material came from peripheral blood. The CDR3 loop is CASRQGDEKLFF. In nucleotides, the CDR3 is TGTGCCAGCAGACAGGGTGATGAAAAACTGTTTTTT.